This is a list of T cell receptor beta chains from one sample in a study of cytomegalovirus exposure and HLA in healthy donors. TCRdb's table, derived via immunoSEQ multiplex PCR, lists solely in-frame clones and lacks some. Reported are about 72,000 clones; the ten largest clones contain roughly 13%. Sequencing used PBMCs. These TCRs come from a man in his fifties in good health and CMV-seropositive. The CDR3 runs from the conserved cysteine through the conserved F or W. The D gene is left open where the match is weak.

j_gene,v_gene,d_gene,CDR3aa,CDR3nt
TRBJ1-2,TRBV7-2,NA,CASSFPTGHYGYTF,TGTGCCAGCAGCTTCCCTACAGGGCACTATGGCTACACCTTC
TRBJ1-2,TRBV30,TRBD1,CAWTSDRGRGGYTF,TGTGCCTGGACCTCGGACAGGGGACGCGGGGGCTACACCTTC
TRBJ1-1,TRBV29-1,TRBD1,CSVGNRRGRVGEAFF,TGCAGCGTCGGGAACCGCAGGGGGAGAGTGGGGGAAGCTTTCTTT
TRBJ2-7,TRBV7-9,NA,CASSPSRGKYEQYF,TGTGCCAGCAGTCCGTCGAGGGGGAAGTACGAGCAGTACTTC
TRBJ1-4,TRBV18,NA,CASSPGALTSTTNEKLFF,TGTGCCAGCTCACCAGGGGCTCTGACATCCACAACTAATGAAAAACTGTTTTTT
TRBJ2-3,TRBV6-5,TRBD2,CASRTGTSGHYTQYF,TGTGCCAGCAGAACCGGGACTAGCGGGCACTATACGCAGTATTTT
TRBJ2-2,TRBV6-4,NA,CASSDSPGAAGELFF,TGTGCCAGCAGTGACTCGCCAGGGGCTGCAGGGGAGCTGTTTTTT
TRBJ2-5,TRBV9,NA,CASSVVANQETQYF,TGTGCCAGCAGCGTAGTTGCTAACCAAGAGACCCAGTACTTC
TRBJ1-2,TRBV7-6,NA,CASSPQSHPTGGYTF,TGTGCCAGCAGCCCCCAATCCCACCCGACGGGGGGCTACACCTTC
TRBJ1-6,TRBV6-5,NA,CASRGRARNSPLHF,TGTGCCAGCAGGGGGAGAGCGAGGAATTCACCCCTCCACTTT
TRBJ1-1,TRBV5-1,NA,CASSLAWGANTEAFF,TGCGCCAGCAGCTTGGCCTGGGGAGCGAACACTGAAGCTTTCTTT
TRBJ2-1,TRBV5-1,NA,CASSLGARQAKQFF,TGCGCCAGCAGCTTGGGGGCTCGCCAGGCGAAGCAGTTCTTC
TRBJ1-4,TRBV12-5,NA,CASGSSGANEKLFF,TGTGCTAGTGGTTCATCAGGGGCTAATGAAAAACTGTTTTTT
TRBJ1-2,TRBV15,NA,CATSRDRQAYGYTF,TGTGCCACCAGCAGAGATAGGCAGGCCTATGGCTACACCTTC
TRBJ2-5,TRBV10-2,NA,CASSESGGRETQYF,TGCGCCAGCAGTGAGTCGGGGGGTAGGGAGACCCAGTACTTC
TRBJ1-2,TRBV14,TRBD1,CASSLLTGTNYGYTF,TGTGCCAGCAGCCTATTGACAGGGACCAACTATGGCTACACCTTC
TRBJ2-1,TRBV7-6,TRBD2,CASSLLPGLAVNEQFF,TGTGCCAGCAGTTTGTTACCGGGACTAGCGGTAAATGAGCAGTTCTTC
TRBJ2-5,TRBV4-1,TRBD2,CASSQGTSSETQYF,TGCGCCAGCAGCCAAGGGACTAGTTCAGAGACCCAGTACTTC
TRBJ2-2,TRBV29-1,NA,CSVEGRGVQGTGELFF,TGCAGCGTTGAGGGCAGGGGGGTTCAGGGCACCGGGGAGCTGTTTTTT
TRBJ2-3,TRBV19,TRBD2,CALRKLEGLAVSTDTQYF,TGTGCACTCAGGAAGTTGGAGGGTCTAGCGGTTAGCACAGATACGCAGTATTTT
TRBJ2-1,TRBV2,TRBD2,CASRPTSGGLNEQFF,TGTGCCAGCAGGCCGACTAGCGGTGGCCTCAATGAGCAGTTCTTC
TRBJ2-7,TRBV6-5,NA,CASSPGKTGEQYF,TGTGCCAGCAGTCCCGGTAAAACCGGCGAGCAGTACTTC
TRBJ1-1,TRBV28,NA,CASTTRTGFTNTEAFF,TGTGCCAGCACCACCCGTACAGGGTTTACGAACACTGAAGCTTTCTTT
TRBJ1-4,TRBV7-3,TRBD1,CASSSYRGSATNEKLFF,TGTGCCAGCAGCTCTTACAGGGGATCCGCAACTAATGAAAAACTGTTTTTT
TRBJ1-1,TRBV2,NA,CASSELGPMNTEAFF,TGTGCCAGCAGTGAGTTGGGGCCCATGAACACTGAAGCTTTCTTT
TRBJ2-3,TRBV10-2,NA,CASSIALGDTQYF,TGCGCCAGCAGTATTGCCCTAGGAGATACGCAGTATTTT
TRBJ2-3,TRBV19,NA,CASSIGTDDTDTQYF,TGTGCCAGTAGTATAGGAACAGATGACACAGATACGCAGTATTTT
TRBJ1-1,TRBV7-3,TRBD1,CASSPTGGNTEAFF,TGTGCCAGCAGCCCCACAGGGGGGAACACTGAAGCTTTCTTT
TRBJ1-2,TRBV7-9,TRBD1,CASSSGQEAYYGYTF,TGTGCCAGCAGCTCCGGACAGGAGGCATATTATGGCTACACCTTC
TRBJ1-2,TRBV4-1,TRBD1,CASSQEGQGYGYTF,TGCGCCAGCAGCCAAGAGGGACAGGGCTATGGCTACACCTTC
TRBJ1-1,TRBV6-1,NA,CASRGAFLMNTEAFF,TGTGCCAGCAGGGGAGCGTTTCTAATGAACACTGAAGCTTTCTTT
TRBJ1-2,TRBV2,NA,CASSENSFYGYTF,TGTGCCAGCAGTGAAAACAGTTTCTATGGCTACACCTTC
TRBJ1-2,TRBV27,NA,CASSLSGSNYGYTF,TGTGCCAGCAGTTTAAGTGGCAGTAACTATGGCTACACCTTC
TRBJ2-5,TRBV9,TRBD1,CASSVGTGLETQYF,TGTGCCAGCAGCGTAGGGACAGGGTTAGAGACCCAGTACTTC
TRBJ1-2,TRBV5-8,TRBD1,CASSWGTGGDGYTF,TGTGCCAGCAGCTGGGGTACAGGGGGGGATGGCTACACCTTC